One T cell receptor beta chain is described in this entry. The target antigen is unknown. The RNA input was about 0.5 to 1 ug, and it was reverse transcribed with random hexamers. The CDR3 of TCR beta was amplified by immunoSEQ multiplex PCR across 54 Vbeta and 13 Jbeta. TCRdb passed the immunoSEQ multiplex PCR reads through MiXCR, listing each CDR3 protein once. The sample has a few hundred thousand distinct CDR3 sequences, approximately 90% seen once. This sample stems from a study of CD8 T cells in Susac syndrome. Study results and caveats: The study conceded that relatively few individuals underwent its TCR sequencing and HLA analysis.

The germline V and J ends were trimmed by 0 bases and 3 bases, with 11 bases remaining between them. Germline lookup yields CDR1 MGHRA and CDR2 YSYEKL. The CDR3 is 15 amino acids. FACS enriched CD8+ TEMRA cells, while bulk CD8+ and CD4+ were negatively isolated. The sequenced material came from CD8+ T cells from PBMCs. The rearrangement uses TRBV4-1 and TRBJ1-1; D is perhaps TRBD1 (5 bases). This sequence was found in a human donor with multiple sclerosis. For the CDR3, the DNA is TGCGCCAGCAGCCAAGATCAAGCGGGGGACACTGAAGCTTTCTTT. Its translation: CASSQDQAGDTEAFF.